This T cell receptor (beta chain) was captured in a study of CD4 and CD8 cells across lung adenocarcinoma regions. MiXCR, applied by TCRdb to the PCR reads, yields one record per CDR3 protein. The table shows about 12,000 distinct CDR3 sequences, with about 45% occurring only once. The patients had localized lung adenocarcinoma, a non-small cell subtype. This clonotype was counted a few times. This CDR3 contains 14 residues. V dropped 6 bases and J dropped 7; count of bases not matched to a gene: 7. Looked up from germline, CDR1 is MNHNS and CDR2 is SASEGT. The chain uses TRBV6-1 and TRBJ1-4; TRBD1 aligns across 8 bases. The sample was CD8+ T cells from the margin of a lung tumor. The origin of this receptor is a male donor with lung adenocarcinoma. The CD4 and CD8 labels of this study may be unreliable. The CDR3 nucleotides are TGTGCCAGCAGCCCCCGGACAGGGTTTGAAAAACTGTTTTTT. It translates to CASSPRTGFEKLFF.